These T cell receptor beta chains were read from a single sample in a study of T cells in Graves' hyperthyroidism and ophthalmopathy. MiXCR was run by TCRdb on the multiplex PCR reads, yielding one entry per CDR3 protein. The table has about 540,000 distinct CDR3 sequences, around 45% seen once. The sequenced sample was peripheral blood or thyroid tissue (not recorded which). Receptor source: a woman between 18 and 29 years old with Graves' hyperthyroidism. CDR3s include the opening cysteine and the closing phenylalanine or tryptophan. D genes are given only for firm matches. Clone size is stated in some rows and not others, as once, few, many or a class when expanded.

abundance	len	d_gene	v_gene	j_gene	CDR3nt	CDR3aa
-	14	-	TRBV19	TRBJ1-1	TGTGCCAGTAGTATTGGGTGGGCTTGGACTGAAGCTTTCTTT	CASSIGWAWTEAFF
-	15	TRBD1	TRBV7-6	TRBJ1-4	TGTGCCAGCAGCCCCGACAGGGTCACTAATGAAAAACTGTTTTTT	CASSPDRVTNEKLFF
-	13	-	TRBV20-1	TRBJ2-7	TGCAGTGCTTTCCGGACAGACCACTACGAGCAGTACTTC	CSAFRTDHYEQYF
many	13	-	TRBV7-9	TRBJ2-7	TGTGCCAGCAGCTCTCCGGGACATAACGAGCAGTACTTC	CASSSPGHNEQYF
few	14	-	TRBV20-1	TRBJ1-2	TGCAGTGCTAGAGATCGCGGAGGCCTTGATGGCTACACCTTC	CSARDRGGLDGYTF
-	15	-	TRBV5-1	TRBJ2-2	TGCGCCAGCAGTACCGAAAGTCGGTTCACCGGGGAGCTGTTTTTT	CASSTESRFTGELFF
few	11	TRBD1	TRBV29-1	TRBJ1-2	TGCAGCGCCATCCAGGGGGGGGGCTACACCTTC	CSAIQGGGYTF
-	15	TRBD1	TRBV11-1	TRBJ1-4	TGTGCCAGCAGCTCAGACACAGGGGTGAAAGAAAAACTGTTTTTT	CASSSDTGVKEKLFF
-	15	TRBD2	TRBV7-7	TRBJ2-7	TGTGCCAGCAGCTTGCTCGGGAGGGACTCCTACGAGCAGTACTTC	CASSLLGRDSYEQYF
-	14	-	TRBV7-9	TRBJ1-4	TGTGCCAGCAGCACCGGGACGGCGGACGAAAAACTGTTTTTT	CASSTGTADEKLFF
-	15	TRBD1	TRBV2	TRBJ1-5	TGTGCCATCAGTGGGGGGCAGGGGGCCAATCAGCCCCAGCATTTT	CAISGGQGANQPQHF
-	15	TRBD2	TRBV24-1	TRBJ2-5	TGTGCCACCAGCCATCCAGCGGGAGGGAGAGAGACCCAGTACTTC	CATSHPAGGRETQYF